This T cell receptor (beta chain) was recovered during a study of OX40 agonist ivuxolimab in advanced cancers. The overall study: Dose-escalation patients were diagnosed with hepatocellular carcinoma, melanoma, renal cell cancer or head and neck cancer. Notes on the study in general: Low normalized T-cell clonal expansion was also seen in some nonresponders.

Produced via immunoSEQ multiplex PCR; TCRdb's table is partial and in-frame only. The sample has tens of thousands of clones, 88% seen once. CDR3 length: 17 residues. The germline V gene encodes CDR1 SGHDN and CDR2 FVKESK. V was shortened by 1 base and J by 2 bases, with 16 bases between the two germline ends. Regarding this clone: Its antigen is undetermined.

The V gene is TRBV14, the J gene TRBJ2-3, with D tentatively TRBD2 (5 bases). The source is an adult with an advanced solid tumor such as melanoma, head and neck, liver or kidney cancer. The sample was CD4+ or CD8+ T cells sorted from blood, taken in a trial of the OX40 agonist ivuxolimab. The CDR3 loop is CASSQGSRRRLTDTQYF. The CDR3 bases are TGTGCCAGCAGCCAAGGGTCGAGGCGGAGGCTCACAGATACGCAGTATTTT.